This TCR beta chain was documented in a study of blood T cell repertoires in COVID-19. Study-wide background: T cells, B-cell-depleted T cells, or PBMCs provided the cDNA or gDNA that served as material.

Cohort assignment relied on participant-reported clinical history. CDR1 and CDR2 (germline): ENHRY, SYGVKD. V lost 2 bases and J lost 0, with 5 bases in between. CDR3 length equals 15 residues. In the study's own analysis: Cell counts per sample came from amplifying reference gene primers. Some clones are missing from TCRdb's copy, which holds only in-frame ones; the method was immunoSEQ multiplex PCR. Clone size and V and J calls were adopted from that table, with D and trimming inferred from the DNA. The table lists about 230,000 clones, just under 90% of them singletons, with around 4.2% in the top ten.

The sequenced sample was PBMCs or T cells enriched from blood (not recorded which). The genes are TRBV10-3 and TRBJ1-6; D remains unclear. The source is a woman in her 30s with acute COVID-19. CDR3 residues: CAISEESSYNSPLHF. In DNA form, the CDR3 reads TGTGCCATCAGTGAGGAGAGCTCCTATAATTCACCCCTCCACTTT.